This T cell receptor (beta chain) came from a study of human T cells and chemical hapten exposure (dated by TCRdb to the early 2020s). Describing the broader study: For sensitization, 2% DPC in acetone was applied to a 2 cm by 2 cm area of upper inner arm skin. The study tracked peripheral blood TCR repertoire changes in vivo during primary and secondary sensitization to the hapten diphenylcyclopropenone (DPC) in alopecia patients. Throughout the study period of 20 to 25 weeks, patients also received therapeutic DPC doses to the scalp every week. About 29 alopecia patients gave blood for TCR sequencing at one to four time points (pre-sensitization, 2, 6 and 24 weeks). The patient cohort, mostly female, included alopecia areata with under or over 50% scalp involvement, alopecia totalis and alopecia universalis. Blood was sampled from patients pre-sensitization (week 0) and at 2, 6 and about 24 weeks after DPC sensitization. Patch testing was performed on the upper back with Finn chambers containing 0.01% DPC, and the patch tests were scored after 6 days according to International Contact Dermatitis Research Group standards. Libraries were pooled for sequencing, and variation in per-sample TCR yields was attributed mainly to small differences in library volumes within the pool. On the study overall, not on this receptor specifically: Alopecia, a presumed autoimmune disease, was present in all patients, so the immune response of the patients might differ from that of healthy individuals. Expanded TCRs formed significantly more large CDR3 similarity clusters than pre-sensitization or healthy control sets, consistent with antigen-driven responses. No change with DPC sensitization was found in the number of TCRs above 1 in 1000 frequency, and no evidence of global repertoire structure alterations was found. Patch test score correlated positively with the number of PT1 expanded TCRs, reaching significance at thresholds 8, 16 and 32 but not at 4. After repeated subsampling, the strength of the expansion versus patch-test correlation and the threshold at which it became significant changed.

CDR1 and CDR2, looked up from the germline V gene, are ENHRY and SYGVKD. From cysteine to phenylalanine, the CDR3 is 12 amino acids long. Of all the DNA, just the CDR3 is kept, 36 bases in frame from base 1. V drops 8 bases and J drops 3 bases, leaving 9 bases in between. This sample's time point label indicates: patch test 1, 2 weeks after DPC sensitization. What the treatment or condition label conveys for this sample: therapeutic diphenylcyclopropenone sensitization with weekly scalp DPC. At each patch-test visit, blood was drawn before the patch test was applied. Patients were eligible if aged 18 to 70, diagnosed with alopecia and judged suitable for DPC therapy, and pregnant patients were excluded. Total RNA was extracted from unfractionated whole blood that had been collected in Tempus Blood RNA tubes. This clonotype was seen many times. The specificity of this receptor is unknown. No much larger clone is present one base from it, and per-base qualities are unavailable.

To prepare the library, RACE was applied. The listed sequencing device is NextSeq 500. During library preparation, unique molecular identifiers were attached to individual cDNA molecules so that TCRs could be counted quantitatively and reproducibly. From each blood RNA sample, both TCR alpha and TCR beta chains were sequenced. For the original study's pipeline: Samples had a median of roughly 87,000 TCRs, with a range from roughly 23,224 to 700,000. The Decombinator software suite was used to annotate V, J and CDR3 in the TCR reads. To make PS versus PT1 abundance plots, every sample was subsampled to the same number of TCRs (28,000). TCRs were defined as expanded if absent before sensitization and observed at least eight times at the 2-week time point. TCRdb reran the public reads through fastp at Q25 and MiXCR, keeping productive beta chains. A single entry per CDR3 protein holds the most common genes and DNA from its merged rows. TCRdb, rather than the study authors, made the V and J calls. For this sample there are roughly 360,000 distinct CDR3 sequences; roughly 4.8% appear just once. Approximately 2.5% of the sample goes to the ten largest clones.

This clonotype was obtained from a woman between 45 and 65 years old with alopecia areata. Some clones in this sample may be carry-over from other donors' samples. The sample was whole blood, taken in connection with sensitization to the hapten diphenylcyclopropenone (DPC). Recombination linked TRBV10-3 to TRBJ2-3, with the identity of the D gene unclear. The nucleotides read TGTGCCATCGCTGCGGCTACAGATACGCAGTATTTT. This yields the protein CAIAAATDTQYF.